This T cell receptor beta chain was captured by sequencing in a study of T-cell memory formation after mild COVID-19 (dated by TCRdb to about 2021). Regarding the complete study: TCR sequence clusters from the two donors were largely donor specific. T-cell clones expanding and contracting after mild COVID-19 in a couple of donors were tracked by longitudinal TCRalpha and TCRbeta repertoire sequencing. The cohort comprised two young, previously healthy adult volunteers, one female and one male. Findings and caveats that apply to the study as a whole: Clones that contracted from day 15 to 85 showed balanced CD4/CD8 phenotypes, whereas a second wave of clones that expanded from day 15 to 37 leaned towards CD4+. SARS-CoV-2 specificity was not confirmed for the second-wave clones peaking on day 37. Some responding clones were detected in pre-infection memory, which suggested that pre-existing cross-reactive memory T cells had joined the SARS-CoV-2 response. Only two mild cases were covered by the study, and larger cohorts that include severe cases with pre-infection samples were considered necessary. Contracting CD4+ clones appeared mostly in the CM and EM memory subsets, whereas CD8+ clones were enriched in EMRA.

In regard to this clonotype: The antigen it binds to is not known. The sample holds no much larger clone one base away, and base qualities are not on file.

Ficoll-Paque density gradient centrifugation was used to isolate PBMCs. CDR1 SGHRS and CDR2 YFSETQ were looked up in the germline V gene. V is cut back by 4 bases and J by 7 bases, with 7 bases in the junction unmatched. The cysteine opens and the phenylalanine closes a CDR3 of 14 amino acids. Left in the record is the CDR3 DNA by itself, 42 bases read in frame from the first base. TCRdb records Illumina NovaSeq 6000 as the sequencer. Using 5'RACE with constant-segment primers, TCRalpha and TCRbeta cDNA libraries were constructed, with sample barcodes and unique molecular identifiers added in the process. Trizol reagent was used to extract RNA from every sample. Amplification of the libraries took two PCR steps, and the second step added a second sample barcode plus Illumina TruSeq adapters. Sequencing of libraries was performed on an Illumina NovaSeq with 2 x 150 bp paired-end reads. Per the original workflow: The reads were demultiplexed and collapsed into UMI-guided consensus sequences using migec v1.2.7. With mixcr v2.1.11, UMI consensuses were aligned to TRA and TRB V and J templates and assembled into clonotypes. Clonotypes were classified as expanded or contracted when called significant by both edgeR and NoisET, with noise models trained on biological replicates. For edgeR calls, the cutoffs were a false discovery rate-adjusted p below 0.01 and a log2 fold-change threshold of 1. As an exploratory analysis of dynamics, max-normalized trajectories of the 1000 most abundant clonotypes were examined with PCA combined with hierarchical clustering. The CD4 or CD8 phenotype of responding clones was assigned using the separately sequenced CD4+ and CD8+ repertoires. TCRdb's own reprocessing of the public reads used fastp at Q25 and MiXCR and kept productive beta chains. CDR3 protein sequences are deduplicated, and each keeps its most common genes and DNA. The V and J calls reflect TCRdb's pipeline rather than the authors' work. The sample data list 250,000 to 350,000 distinct CDR3 sequences, and about 13% of these were observed just once. Over 20% of the sample is in the top ten clones.

Sequenced material: PBMCs or a T cell subset sorted from them (not recorded which). This TCR was recovered from a man between 18 and 29 years old who had mild COVID-19 (a few samples of this study predate the infection). The sample titles of this study are shuffled in the database, so cell type and time point are left out; the donor was told from shared clones. The chain couples TRBV5-1 to TRBJ1-2; a stretch of 10 junction bases matches TRBD1. The CDR3 loop reads CASSLGQGSSGYTF. The base sequence is TGCGCCAGCAGCCTGGGACAGGGGTCAAGTGGCTACACCTTC.